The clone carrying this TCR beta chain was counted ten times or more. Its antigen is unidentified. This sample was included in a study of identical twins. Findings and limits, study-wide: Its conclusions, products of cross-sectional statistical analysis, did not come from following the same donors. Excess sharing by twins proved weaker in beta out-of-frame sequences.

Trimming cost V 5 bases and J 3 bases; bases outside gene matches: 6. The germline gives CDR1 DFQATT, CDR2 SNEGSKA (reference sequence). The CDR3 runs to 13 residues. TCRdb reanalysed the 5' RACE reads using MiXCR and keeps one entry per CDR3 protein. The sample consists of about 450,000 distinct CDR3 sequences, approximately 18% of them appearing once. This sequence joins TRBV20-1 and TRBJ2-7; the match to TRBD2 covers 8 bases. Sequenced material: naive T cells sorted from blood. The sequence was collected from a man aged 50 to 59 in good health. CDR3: CSALTGTSYEQYF. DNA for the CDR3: TGCAGTGCTCTGACCGGGACTAGCTACGAGCAGTACTTC.